The 15 T cell receptor beta chains presented below share a single source sample, sequenced in a study of blood T cell repertoires in COVID-19. Measured with immunoSEQ multiplex PCR; TCRdb has only the in-frame clones, and not every one. Of 100,000 to 150,000 clones detected, approximately 80% appear once; the ten largest clones hold less than 15%. Input material: peripheral blood. These receptors came from a woman aged 55-70 years with acute or convalescent COVID-19.

This sequence joins TRBV12-3 or TRBV12-4 and TRBJ1-2; the D gene is possibly TRBD1 (5 bases). The V gene lost 3 bases and the J gene lost 7 bases, with 12 bases spanning the gap. This CDR3 comprises 13 residues. CDR3 residues: CASSLGRVSGYTF. The CDR3 nucleotides read TGTGCCAGCAGTTTGGGCAGGGTATCTGGCTACACCTTC.

The chain joins TRBV7-2 to TRBJ1-1; TRBD1 agrees at 8 bases. This CDR3 region has 14 residues. CDR1 SGHTA and CDR2 FQGNSA come from the germline V gene. The junction had 10 bases not matched to a gene; V was cut back by 6 bases and J by 7 bases. This chain's CDR3 is CASRQGGFGGEAFF. The DNA of the CDR3 is TGTGCCAGCAGACAGGGGGGGTTCGGCGGTGAAGCTTTCTTT.

This clone showed up just a few times. This chain joins TRBV24-1 and TRBJ1-2; TRBD1 is a possible D gene (6 bases). Germline loops: CDR1 KGHDR, CDR2 SFDVKD. V was pared by 3 bases and J by 6 bases, with 16 bases between. The CDR3 consists of 15 residues. For the CDR3, the DNA is TGTGCCACCAGTGATCCCGCGACAGGAGGCCATGGCTACACCTTC. It yields the protein CATSDPATGGHGYTF.

The chain employs TRBV7-8 and TRBJ2-5, with no clear D. CDR1 is SGHVS, CDR2 FQNEAQ, per germline. V was cut by 1 base and J by 4 bases, with 7 bases left in between. This CDR3 has 13 amino acids. The CDR3 loop is CASSLVYRETQYF. CDR3 nucleotides: TGTGCCAGCAGCTTAGTCTACAGAGAGACCCAGTACTTC.

The chain couples TRBV2 to TRBJ2-3, with D possibly being TRBD2 (5 bases). CDR3 length: 15 amino acids. Germline assignment: CDR1 SNHLY and CDR2 FYNNEI. V was cut by 5 bases and J by 1 base, with 13 bases left in between. The CDR3 nucleotides read TGTGCCAGCAGTCGTGGGTACGGGGGCACAGATACGCAGTATTTT. Protein: CASSRGYGGTDTQYF.

V is TRBV5-1 and J is TRBJ1-4, with D possibly being TRBD1 (5 bases). This CDR3 contains 15 residues. The germline V gene encodes CDR1 SGHRS and CDR2 YFSETQ. V dropped 3 bases and J dropped 3 bases, with 12 bases sitting between them. In DNA, the CDR3 is TGCGCCAGCAGCTCGAGCTCGGGGGCTAATGAAAAACTGTTTTTT. Translating it yields CASSSSSGANEKLFF. The full variable domain, rest sourced from reference TRBV5-1 and TRBJ1-4, is KAGVTQTPRYLIKTRGQQVTLSCSPISGHRSVSWYQQTPGQGLQFLFEYFSETQRNKGNFPGRFSGRQFSNSRSEMNVSTLELGDSALYLCASSSSSGANEKLFFGSGTQLSVL.

Comments on this clone: Sequence at one end of the junction differs from germline and may be a read error. The rearrangement uses TRBV2 and TRBJ1-1, with no clear D. The CDR3 length is 10 residues. The germline V gene encodes CDR1 SNHLY and CDR2 FYNNEI. CDR3 in amino acids: CASSPASESF. The CDR3, as DNA: TGTGCCAGCAGTCCCGCGTCTGAATCTTTT.

The rearrangement links TRBV6-1 to TRBJ1-3, with 9 positions matching TRBD1. V lost 3 bases to trimming and J lost 7 bases; unmatched junction nucleotides: 10. The CDR3 is 16 amino acids. Per germline, CDR1 MNHNS and CDR2 SASEGT. The CDR3 coding sequence is TGTGCCAGCAGTGACCTGGGCGCCGGGACAGGGAACACCATATATTTT. Its translation: CASSDLGAGTGNTIYF.

V usage is TRBV4-1 and J usage is TRBJ1-2; D is ambiguous. Trimming cost V 0 bases and J 5 bases, with 10 bases left between them. This CDR3 has 14 amino acids. Germline assignment: CDR1 MGHRA and CDR2 YSYEKL. The CDR3 DNA sequence: TGCGCCAGCAGCCAAGATTTGCGAGAATATGGCTACACCTTC. It yields the protein CASSQDLREYGYTF.

The chain recombines TRBV6-6 with TRBJ1-1, with 9 bases that match TRBD1. In germline, CDR1 is MNHNY, CDR2 SVGAGI (reference sequence). The CDR3 sequence is 14 residues long. The junction had 8 bases not matched to a gene; V was cut back by 8 bases and J by 4 bases. The CDR3 here is CASCSGQGTTEAFF. The CDR3 nucleotides read TGTGCCAGCTGCTCGGGACAGGGCACCACTGAAGCTTTCTTT.

The chain is built from TRBV27 and TRBJ2-6, with TRBD2 matching over 15 bases. The V gene end was trimmed by 4 bases and the J gene end by 4 bases; junction bases not matched to a gene: 20. Germline V gene data show CDR1 as MNHEY and CDR2 as SMNVEV (reference sequence). The CDR3 totals 23 residues. The CDR3 loop reads CASSSSLGTSGGTYLIGANVLTF. In DNA, the CDR3 is TGTGCCAGCAGTTCTAGCTTAGGGACTAGCGGGGGGACGTACCTTATAGGGGCCAACGTCCTGACTTTC.

The V gene is TRBV5-1, the J gene TRBJ1-6; 7 bases line up with TRBD1. Germline lookup yields CDR1 SGHRS and CDR2 YFSETQ. V shed 4 bases and J 0 bases; nucleotides not matched to a gene: 4. This CDR3 has 16 amino acids. In nucleotides, the CDR3 is TGCGCCAGCAGCCCCCGGGACAGCTCCTATAATTCACCCCTCCACTTT. Translating gives CASSPRDSSYNSPLHF.

The gene calls are TRBV2 and TRBJ2-7; D is undetermined. Germline-derived CDR1 and CDR2 are SNHLY and FYNNEI. V gave up 4 bases and J gave up 3 bases, with 7 bases separating them. The CDR3 is 12 amino acids. The CDR3 bases are TGTGCCAGCAGTGGCGATGACTACGAGCAGTACTTC. This sequence encodes CASSGDDYEQYF.

V gene TRBV4-1 combines with J gene TRBJ2-3; the match to TRBD2 covers 8 bases. The germline CDR1 and CDR2 sequences are MGHRA and YSYEKL. With 3 bases clipped from V and 0 bases from J, the junction kept 8 bases outside the gene matches. The CDR3 is 17 residues long. The chain's CDR3 is CASSQGISGVSTDTQYF. Here the CDR3 DNA reads TGCGCCAGCAGCCAGGGGATTAGCGGGGTTAGCACAGATACGCAGTATTTT.

In the case of this clone: This is likely a read error, given that the CDR3 carries no conserved phenylalanine or tryptophan at its end. Because the CDR3's place on the DNA is in doubt, the DNA is left out and the CDR3 is given as listed by TCRdb. The rearrangement links TRBV14 to TRBJ1-1; the table's D call, TRBD1, has no DNA check behind it. Germline V gene sequence: CDR1 SGHDN, CDR2 FVKESK. The CDR3 length is 9 residues, termini included. CDR3 protein: CASSQEGWG.